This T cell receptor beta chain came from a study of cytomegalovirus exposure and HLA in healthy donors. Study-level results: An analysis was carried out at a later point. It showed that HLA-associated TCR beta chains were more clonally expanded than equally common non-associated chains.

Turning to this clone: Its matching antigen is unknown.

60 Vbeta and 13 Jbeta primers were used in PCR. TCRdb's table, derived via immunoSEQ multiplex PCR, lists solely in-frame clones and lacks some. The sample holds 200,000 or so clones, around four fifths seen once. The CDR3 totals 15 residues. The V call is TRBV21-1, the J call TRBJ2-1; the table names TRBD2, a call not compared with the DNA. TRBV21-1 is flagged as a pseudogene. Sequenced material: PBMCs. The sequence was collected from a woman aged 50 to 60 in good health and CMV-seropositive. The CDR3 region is CASSKPLASGYEQFF. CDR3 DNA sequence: TGTGCCAGCAGCAAACCCCTAGCTTCTGGCTATGAGCAGTTCTTC.